A single T cell receptor (beta chain) is shown here with its context. The antigen this receptor binds is unknown. Base qualities are missing; no much larger clone stands one base away. The method behind the library was the immunoSEQ multiplex PCR assay. As stored in TCRdb, this immuneACCESS dataset retains in-frame rearrangements with V and J assigned. A fraction of the clones does not appear; measured against another copy, unresolved V genes explain less than half of the discrepancy, and the remainder lacks a known reason. The sample records more than 90,000 clones, more than 85% of which are singletons. The top ten hold 2.5% to 3.5% of the sample. The data were taken from a study of T cell changes during pregnancy in multiple sclerosis (dated by TCRdb to between 2018 and 2021). In terms of the full investigation: The study examined how the T cell repertoire changed over the course of pregnancy in women with multiple sclerosis.

Looking up the germline V gene yields CDR1 MDHEN and CDR2 SYDVKM. Spanning cysteine to phenylalanine, the CDR3 consists of 13 amino acids. The sequence is cut down to CDR3 DNA, 39 bases in frame from base 1. The trim is 3 bases for V and 6 bases for J, with a gap of 11 bases between the germline ends. Here the chain combines TRBV28 and TRBJ1-1; the D gene cannot be named for sure. This clonotype was sampled from a female donor with multiple sclerosis, enrolled in a pregnancy study. The material sequenced was peripheral blood, taken in the second trimester of pregnancy. The nucleotide sequence is TGTGCCAGCAGTTTCCGAGGGAGAGCTGAAGCTTTCTTT. This sequence encodes CASSFRGRAEAFF.